The sequence of this TCR beta chain was determined in a study of blood T cell repertoires in COVID-19. The V segment lost 0 bases and the J segment 8 bases; nucleotides outside the gene matches: 9. The CDR3 length is 15 residues. Per the germline V gene, CDR1 is SGHRS and CDR2 is YFSETQ. Profiled with immunoSEQ multiplex PCR; TCRdb holds only in-frame clones, not every one. The table includes fewer than 200,000 clones, about 88% detected once. A few counts support this clone. This receptor was taken from a woman older than 75 with COVID-19, enrolled during active disease. The V and J genes are TRBV5-1 and TRBJ1-2; 8 bases agree with TRBD1. Source material: peripheral blood. The CDR3 DNA reads as TGCGCCAGCAGCTTGGGCGGGACAGGATTGTCCGGCTACACCTTC. It encodes CASSLGGTGLSGYTF.